Sequencing of this T cell receptor beta chain was carried out in a study of post-analysis software for immune sequencing data. Across the study: The disease courses covered relapsing-remitting, secondary progressive and progressive-relapsing multiple sclerosis. Study-level points and caveats: Patients showed TRBV5-6, TRBV5-1 and TRBV20-1 among about five TRBV segments more frequent than in controls. Relative to controls, patients with multiple sclerosis showed significantly lower normalized Chao1 diversity.

The TCR beta cDNA libraries carried unique molecular identifiers. Once roughly 0.85 to 11 million T cells were used, roughly 0.5 million cDNA molecules resulted. TCRdb ran MiXCR on the PCR reads and lists one entry per CDR3 protein. Found here are 430,000 or so distinct CDR3 sequences, 30% to 45% of them singletons; the top ten hold 7.6%. Looked up from germline, CDR1 is SGHRS and CDR2 is YFSETQ. With 5 bases clipped from V and 8 bases from J, the junction kept 17 bases outside the gene matches. The CDR3 spans 17 residues. As concerns this clonotype: What it binds is unknown.

V is TRBV5-1 and J is TRBJ2-1; 9 bases map to TRBD1. The specimen was blood. The receptor was isolated from a girl between 2 and 10 years old with multiple sclerosis. The CDR3 region is CASSGDRALLNVDEQFF. The DNA for the CDR3 is TGCGCCAGCAGTGGGGACAGGGCTCTCCTCAACGTCGATGAGCAGTTCTTC.